The 8 T cell receptor beta chains below come from one sample, sequenced in a study of T cell responses to AZD1222 COVID-19 vaccine. Some clones are missing from TCRdb's copy, which holds only in-frame ones; the method was immunoSEQ multiplex PCR. The data show roughly 190,000 clones, almost 95% seen once. The sample in question was peripheral blood, obtained on day 0 of AZD1222 vaccination. Receptors originate from an adult in good health.

In nucleotides, the CDR3 is TGTGCCAGCAGTGAACCAGCCCCGGTGCAGTACTTC. Residues: CASSEPAPVQYF. V is TRBV6-1 and J is TRBJ2-7; no reliable D call. Germline V gives CDR1 MNHNS, CDR2 SASEGT. The CDR3 consists of 12 residues. Trimming took 2 bases from V and 9 from J, leaving 11 bases between them.

This rearrangement joins TRBV18 to TRBJ2-7; 8 bases map to TRBD1. CDR1 KGHSH and CDR2 LQKENI come from the germline V gene. V lost 5 bases and J lost 2; bases outside the gene matches: 8. The CDR3 length is 15 residues. Here the CDR3 reads CASSAGQGKPYEQYF. The CDR3 coding sequence is TGTGCCAGCTCAGCCGGACAGGGTAAACCCTACGAGCAGTACTTC.

V usage is TRBV18 and J usage is TRBJ2-6, with D possibly matching TRBD1 (6 bases). This CDR3 spans 16 amino acids. Germline-derived CDR1 and CDR2 are KGHSH and LQKENI. Trimming took 8 bases from V and 0 from J, leaving 14 bases between them. CDR3 in DNA: TGTGCCAGCCAACCACCAGGGGTCTCTGGGGCCAACGTCCTGACTTTC. Its translation is CASQPPGVSGANVLTF.

CDR3 DNA sequence: TGTGCCAGCAGTTTAGCTCCGAGGGTTGGGGCTTTCTTT. Its translation: CASSLAPRVGAFF. The chain has TRBV12-3 or TRBV12-4 and TRBJ1-1; D gene ambiguous. The CDR3 is 13 residues long. The V end lost 0 bases, the J end lost 11 bases, and 13 bases lay between the germline ends.

The CDR3 region has the DNA TGTGCCAGCAGTGAAATCGTAGGCCGGGTGTACGCCAGGGGGGATACGCAGTATTTT. It is translated as CASSEIVGRVYARGDTQYF. The chain couples TRBV6-1 to TRBJ2-3, with 7 nucleotides matching TRBD1. The germline CDR1 and CDR2 sequences are MNHNS and SASEGT. CDR3 length: 19 amino acids. V was clipped by 2 bases and J by 6 bases; unmatched bases: 20.

This chain connects TRBV5-1 to TRBJ2-7, with 8 bases lining up with TRBD1. This CDR3 has 14 residues. Germline V gene sequence: CDR1 SGHRS, CDR2 YFSETQ. V lost 4 bases, J lost 0 bases, and 3 bases stayed unmatched. Written as DNA, the CDR3 is TGCGCCAGCAGCCCAACAGGGGGCTCCTACGAGCAGTACTTC. It codes for CASSPTGGSYEQYF.

This clone was recorded once. The rearrangement uses TRBV7-3 and TRBJ2-7, with 8 bases identical to TRBD1. Trimming took 5 bases from V and 5 from J; bases not matched to a gene: 11. Germline CDR1 reads SGHTA; CDR2 reads FQGTGA. CDR3 length: 15 amino acids. CDR3 residues: CASSPGVDRVDEQYF. In nucleotides, the CDR3 is TGTGCCAGCAGCCCAGGGGTGGACAGGGTCGACGAGCAGTACTTC.

J is TRBJ1-1 and V is TRBV18; D is undetermined. V was clipped by 6 bases and J by 1 base, with 12 bases between them. Germline CDR1 reads KGHSH; CDR2 reads LQKENI. The CDR3 consists of 14 residues. The CDR3 DNA is TGTGCCAGCTCCCCGAGGAGCCAGAACACTGAAGCTTTCTTT. It yields the protein CASSPRSQNTEAFF. Using reference TRBV18 and TRBJ1-1 for the parts outside the CDR3, the full variable domain is NAGVMQNPRHLVRRRGQEARLRCSPMKGHSHVYWYRQLPEEGLKFMVYLQKENIIDESGMPKERFSAEFPKEGPSILRIQQVVRGDSAAYFCASSPRSQNTEAFFGQGTRLTVV.